The source of this T cell receptor (beta chain) is a study of patients and donors after allogeneic stem cell transplantation. One entry per CDR3 protein, called by TCRdb with MiXCR from the RT-PCR reads. The profile covers around 31,000 distinct CDR3 sequences, with 6.8% appearing a single time and about 35% taken by the ten largest. The clonotype comes from a human donor who was either an allogeneic HSCT recipient or a stem cell or donor lymphocyte infusion donor (not recorded which). It is not recorded whose cells these are; they may come from a transplant donor. The specimen sequenced was blood, either unsorted or a sorted T cell fraction (not recorded which).

CDR3 in amino acids: CASSTRTNYQETQYF. The CDR3 DNA is TGTGCCAGCAGCACCCGGACTAACTACCAAGAGACCCAGTACTTC. This rearrangement joins TRBV7-8 to TRBJ2-5; D is possibly TRBD2 (6 bases). This CDR3 has 15 amino acids. Germline V gives CDR1 SGHVS, CDR2 FQNEAQ. V lost 5 bases and J lost 0, with 13 bases in between.